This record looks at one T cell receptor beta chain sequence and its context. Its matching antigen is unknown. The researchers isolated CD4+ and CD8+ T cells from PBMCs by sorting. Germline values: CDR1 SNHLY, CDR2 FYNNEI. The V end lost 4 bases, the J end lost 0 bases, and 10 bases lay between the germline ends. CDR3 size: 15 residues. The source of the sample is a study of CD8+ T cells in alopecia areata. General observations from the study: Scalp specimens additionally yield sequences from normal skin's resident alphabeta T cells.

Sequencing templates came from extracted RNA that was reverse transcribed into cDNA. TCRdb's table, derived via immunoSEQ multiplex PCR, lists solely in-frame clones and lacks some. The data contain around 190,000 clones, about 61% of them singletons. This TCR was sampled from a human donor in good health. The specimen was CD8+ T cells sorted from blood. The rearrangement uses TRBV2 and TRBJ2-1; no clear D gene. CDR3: CASSVGPGSYNEQFF. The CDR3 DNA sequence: TGTGCCAGCAGTGTCGGTCCTGGCTCCTACAATGAGCAGTTCTTC.